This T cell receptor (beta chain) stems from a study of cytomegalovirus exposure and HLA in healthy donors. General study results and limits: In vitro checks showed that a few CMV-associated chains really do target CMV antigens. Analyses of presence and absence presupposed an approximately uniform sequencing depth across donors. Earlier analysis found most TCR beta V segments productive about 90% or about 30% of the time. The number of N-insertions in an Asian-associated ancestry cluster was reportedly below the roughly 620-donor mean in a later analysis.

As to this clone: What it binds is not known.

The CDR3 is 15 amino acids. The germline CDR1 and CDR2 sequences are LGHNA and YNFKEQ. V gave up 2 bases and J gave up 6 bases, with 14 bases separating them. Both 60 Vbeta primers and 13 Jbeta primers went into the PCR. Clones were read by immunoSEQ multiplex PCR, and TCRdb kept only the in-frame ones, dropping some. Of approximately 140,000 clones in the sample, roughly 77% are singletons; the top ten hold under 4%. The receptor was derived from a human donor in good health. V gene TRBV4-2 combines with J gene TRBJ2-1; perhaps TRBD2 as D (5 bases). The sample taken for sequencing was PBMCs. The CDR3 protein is CASSQSTRWFNEQFF. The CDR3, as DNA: TGTGCCAGCAGCCAAAGTACTAGATGGTTCAATGAGCAGTTCTTC.